This entry lists 17 T cell receptor beta chains sequenced from one sample in a study of Graves' ophthalmopathy and Graves' hyperthyroidism. From RNA, the CDR3 regions of TCR beta chains were amplified and sequenced. First-round RT-PCR with HTBI primers preceded a second-round multiplex PCR. TCRdb itself ran the multiplex PCR reads through MiXCR, one entry per CDR3 protein. The table has fewer than 600,000 distinct CDR3 sequences, over 13% seen once. The sample taken for sequencing was blood. Source of these receptors: a woman aged 25 to 39 with Graves' ophthalmopathy.

This chain links TRBV4-3 with TRBJ2-7; perhaps TRBD1 as D (5 bases). CDR3 length: 15 amino acids. V was shortened by 0 bases and J by 2 bases, with 11 bases between the two germline ends. The germline CDR1 and CDR2 sequences are LGHNA and YSLEER. CDR3 sequence: CASSQDRGSPYEQYF. CDR3 coding DNA: TGCGCCAGCAGCCAAGATAGGGGCAGTCCCTACGAGCAGTACTTC.

This clonotype appeared many times. This rearrangement joins TRBV10-3 to TRBJ2-5; D unclear. Germline CDR1 reads ENHRY; CDR2 reads SYGVKD. CDR3 length: 15 residues. With 0 bases removed from V and 5 bases from J, the gap between germline ends came to 13 bases. CDR3 sequence reads: CAISESISRLETQYF. CDR3 nucleotides: TGTGCCATCAGTGAGTCGATTAGCAGGTTGGAGACCCAGTACTTC.

This clonotype was observed at least ten times. The chain couples TRBV6-5 to TRBJ2-5; 11 nucleotides align to TRBD1. V was pared by 0 bases and J by 1 base, with 1 base of the junction left unmatched. This CDR3 spans 16 amino acids. Germline lookup yields CDR1 MNHEY and CDR2 SVGAGI. CDR3 bases: TGTGCCAGCAGTTACTCTGGGACAGGGGGCCAAGAGACCCAGTACTTC. Translation gives CASSYSGTGGQETQYF.

J is TRBJ2-5 and V is TRBV13, with TRBD2 matching over 9 bases. The V gene's germline CDR1 is PRHDT and CDR2 FYEKMQ (reference sequence). The CDR3 consists of 19 residues. With 2 bases clipped from V and 8 bases from J, the junction kept 21 bases outside the gene matches. The CDR3 sequence: CASSLRASGAHTRARTQYF. As DNA, the CDR3 is TGTGCCAGCAGCTTACGGGCTAGCGGGGCTCATACAAGGGCCAGAACCCAGTACTTC.

This clonotype was recorded many times. The chain uses TRBV3-1 and TRBJ2-5; a possible D gene is TRBD2 (6 bases). The CDR3 spans 14 residues. V was shortened by 1 base and J by 1 base, with 7 bases between the two germline ends. Germline assignment: CDR1 LGHDT and CDR2 YNNKEL (reference sequence). The CDR3 nucleotides are TGTGCCAGCAGCCAAGGACTAGTCCAAGAGACCCAGTACTTC. This encodes CASSQGLVQETQYF.

The chain joins TRBV6-2 or TRBV6-3 to TRBJ1-5; 9 nucleotides match TRBD1. Germline V CDR1 and CDR2: MNHEY, SVGEGT. V trimming: 0 bases; J trimming: 2 bases; junction bases outside the gene matches: 14. This CDR3 has 20 residues. The CDR3 here is CASSYSIRNRGLGGNQPQHF. CDR3 in DNA: TGTGCCAGCAGTTACTCGATTCGGAACAGGGGGCTAGGGGGCAATCAGCCCCAGCATTTT.

At least ten counts were recorded for this clonotype. The chain joins TRBV5-6 to TRBJ2-2; 7 bases match TRBD1. CDR1 SGHDT and CDR2 YYEEEE come from the germline V gene. V trimming: 0 bases; J trimming: 3 bases; junction bases outside the gene matches: 5. The CDR3 covers 16 residues. CDR3 in DNA: TGTGCCAGCAGCTTGGTAGGGGGACAGTACACCGGGGAGCTGTTTTTT. This gives the protein CASSLVGGQYTGELFF.

This clonotype was seen at least ten times. V is TRBV6-2 or TRBV6-3 and J is TRBJ2-2; 8 nucleotides agree with TRBD2. The CDR3 extends over 17 amino acids. J was trimmed by 5 bases and V by 2 bases; bases with no gene match: 10. Germline CDR1 is MNHEY and CDR2 is SVGEGT. This CDR3 is CASSYAPSGRWTGELFF. The CDR3 nucleotides read TGTGCCAGCAGTTACGCACCGAGCGGGAGATGGACCGGGGAGCTGTTTTTT.

In its sample, this clonotype was seen many times. The CDR3 sequence: CASSLNGRTSEQYF. The CDR3 DNA reads TGTGCCAGCAGTTTAAACGGGAGAACGAGCGAGCAGTACTTC. This chain connects TRBV12-3 or TRBV12-4 to TRBJ2-7; possibly TRBD2 for D (6 bases). The CDR3 covers 14 residues. V was cut by 2 bases and J by 6 bases, with 14 bases left in between.

The chain combines TRBV5-1 with TRBJ1-1; D is unclear. Per germline, CDR1 SGHRS and CDR2 YFSETQ. This CDR3 is 12 amino acids long. V shed 4 bases and J shed 5 bases, with 9 bases lying between them. The CDR3 is CASSRDRTEAFF. The CDR3 nucleotides read TGCGCCAGCAGCAGGGATAGGACTGAAGCTTTCTTT.

This clonotype has ten or more counts. A junction boundary mismatches the germline segment, possibly from a read error. The chain uses TRBV12-3 or TRBV12-4 and TRBJ2-4; unclear D gene. The CDR3 covers 13 residues. The CDR3, as DNA: TGTGCCAGCAGTTTAGTCGGCAAAAACATTAAGTACTTC. It yields the protein CASSLVGKNIKYF.

This clonotype was seen repeatedly, ten times or more. The V call is TRBV30, the J call TRBJ1-2, with D unresolved. The CDR3 covers 13 residues. Between the trimmed V and J ends, which lost 0 bases and 2 bases, there was a span of 7 bases. Germline loops: CDR1 GTSNPN, CDR2 SVGIG (reference sequence). In nucleotides, the CDR3 is TGTGCCTGGAGTGTAAACGGAAACTATGGCTACACCTTC. It encodes CAWSVNGNYGYTF.

The sample holds many counts of this clonotype. This chain uses TRBV27 with TRBJ2-7; D is possibly TRBD2 (6 bases). Looked up from germline, CDR1 is MNHEY and CDR2 is SMNVEV (reference sequence). The CDR3 consists of 13 residues. With 8 bases removed from V and 4 bases from J, the gap between germline ends came to 15 bases. CDR3 amino acids: CASGYGSGYEQYF. The CDR3 bases are TGTGCCAGCGGGTACGGGAGTGGATACGAGCAGTACTTC.

This clonotype was seen more than once but under ten times. This chain joins TRBV28 and TRBJ1-2, with D possibly TRBD1 on 6 matching bases. The germline gives CDR1 MDHEN, CDR2 SYDVKM. The CDR3 consists of 13 residues. The germline V and J ends were trimmed by 6 bases and 6 bases, with 14 bases remaining between them. The CDR3, as DNA: TGTGCCAGCAGCGAGGAGGCAGGGGATGGCTACACCTTC. This gives the protein CASSEEAGDGYTF.

This chain joins TRBV12-3 or TRBV12-4 and TRBJ1-2; D remains ambiguous. This CDR3 has 12 amino acids. V dropped 10 bases and J dropped 1 base, with 10 bases sitting between them. The CDR3 region is CATLRLNYGYTF. The CDR3 coding sequence is TGTGCCACGCTCCGGCTTAACTATGGCTACACCTTC.

This clonotype appeared many times. The V and J genes are TRBV6-1 and TRBJ2-2; D might be TRBD1 (5 bases). The V gene's germline CDR1 is MNHNS and CDR2 SASEGT. V was clipped by 7 bases and J by 1 base, with 13 bases between them. The CDR3 length is 15 residues. The CDR3 region has the DNA TGTGCCAGCACCGTTCGGCAGGGGAACACCGGGGAGCTGTTTTTT. Amino acids: CASTVRQGNTGELFF.

This clonotype was picked up many times. The CDR3 bases are TGTGCCAGCAGTTTCGTAGGACAGGGTGTGTACGAGCAGTACTTC. Translation gives CASSFVGQGVYEQYF. The chain has TRBV28 and TRBJ2-7; 8 bases agree with TRBD1. Germline trimming cut 3 bases from V and 4 bases from J; bases unmatched to any gene: 8. In germline, CDR1 is MDHEN, CDR2 SYDVKM. The CDR3 covers 15 residues.